These 30 T cell receptor beta chains were all obtained from the same sample, sequenced in a study of blood T cell repertoires in COVID-19. Measured with immunoSEQ multiplex PCR; TCRdb has only the in-frame clones, and not every one. The sample records hundreds of thousands of clones, around 89% being singletons. What was sequenced was PBMCs or T cells enriched from blood (not recorded which). The receptors stem from a woman aged 25-40 years who had recovered from COVID-19.

The chain has TRBV7-6 and TRBJ2-7; a weak D match, TRBD2 (5 bases). V lost 5 bases and J lost 3, with 11 bases in between. This CDR3 spans 13 amino acids. Per the germline V gene, CDR1 is SGHVS and CDR2 is FNYEAQ. The CDR3 DNA reads as TGTGCCAGCAGCCGGGGAAGCTACTACGAGCAGTACTTC. Translated, it gives CASSRGSYYEQYF.

This clone was seen just once. This chain joins TRBV20-1 and TRBJ2-7; D not resolved. CDR3 length: 13 residues. The ends were cut back, 3 bases at V and 3 bases at J, with 12 bases in the middle. From germline, CDR1 is DFQATT and CDR2 SNEGSKA (reference sequence). The CDR3 DNA follows: TGCAGTGCTAGTAACAGTCATCTCTACGAGCAGTACTTC. Translating gives CSASNSHLYEQYF.

V usage is TRBV28 and J usage is TRBJ1-3, with 7 positions matching TRBD1. Germline V gene data show CDR1 as MDHEN and CDR2 as SYDVKM. CDR3 length: 15 residues. V gave up 6 bases and J gave up 4 bases; unmatched junction bases: 9. The CDR3 sequence is CASSPDREIGNTIYF. CDR3 nucleotides: TGTGCCAGCAGCCCCGACAGGGAGATAGGAAACACCATATATTTT.

CDR3 nucleotide sequence: TGTGCCAGCAGCTACGGACTAGCGGGAGCATCAGAGCAGTTCTTC. Its protein product is CASSYGLAGASEQFF. V usage is TRBV3-1 (or the pseudogene TRBV3-2) and J usage is TRBJ2-1; 13 bases match TRBD2. Germline V gene lookup returns CDR1 LGHDT and CDR2 YNNKEL (reference sequence). The V gene end was trimmed by 5 bases and the J gene end by 10 bases; junction bases not matched to a gene: 8. CDR3 length equals 15 residues.

V is TRBV20-1 and J is TRBJ2-1, with 10 positions matching TRBD2. The CDR3 loop spans 15 amino acids. J gave up 10 bases and V 3 bases, and 12 bases lay outside the gene matches. Per germline, CDR1 DFQATT and CDR2 SNEGSKA (reference sequence). In DNA form, the CDR3 reads TGCAGTGCTAGTACGGCTAGCGGGAGTCTGGGGGAGCAGTTCTTC. Translation gives CSASTASGSLGEQFF.

This chain uses TRBV28 with TRBJ1-5; D gene unclear. Trimming cost V 6 bases and J 9 bases, with 12 bases left between them. This CDR3 has 12 residues. CDR1 and CDR2 from the germline V gene are MDHEN and SYDVKM. The CDR3 loop is CASRTGLGPQHF. CDR3 coding DNA: TGTGCCAGCAGGACGGGGTTAGGGCCCCAGCATTTT.

This chain joins TRBV19 and TRBJ1-5, with 9 bases fitting TRBD1. V lost 5 bases to trimming and J lost 3 bases; unmatched junction nucleotides: 5. CDR1 is LNHDA and CDR2 is SQIVND in the germline V gene (reference sequence). CDR3 size: 15 residues. This CDR3 reads CASSPGQGYNQPQHF. The CDR3 nucleotides read TGTGCCAGTAGTCCCGGACAGGGGTACAATCAGCCCCAGCATTTT.

The V call is TRBV9, the J call TRBJ2-2, with 7 bases identical to TRBD1. The V gene's germline CDR1 is SGDLS and CDR2 YYNGEE. Trimming cost V 2 bases and J 4 bases; bases outside gene matches: 8. This CDR3 contains 16 residues. In DNA, the CDR3 is TGTGCCAGCAGCGTCCGGGACAGTGGCCCCACCGGGGAGCTGTTTTTT. It codes for CASSVRDSGPTGELFF.

This clone is medium-sized by share. This chain joins TRBV2 and TRBJ2-7, with D possibly being TRBD1 (5 bases). The germline gives CDR1 SNHLY, CDR2 FYNNEI. The CDR3 has 15 amino acids. The V and J ends lost 1 base and 6 bases respectively, with 16 bases between them. Here the CDR3 reads CASSEVRGRAFEQYF. CDR3 sequence (DNA): TGTGCCAGCAGTGAAGTCCGAGGCAGGGCTTTCGAGCAGTACTTC.

This clone was detected only a few times. The chain is built from TRBV7-9 and TRBJ2-1; tentatively, D is TRBD2 (5 bases). CDR3 length equals 17 residues. V dropped 2 bases and J dropped 3 bases, with 17 bases sitting between them. The germline CDR1 and CDR2 sequences are SEHNR and FQNEAQ (reference sequence). The CDR3 spells CASSLTQTTLVYNEQFF. The CDR3 nucleotides are TGTGCCAGCAGCTTAACTCAGACTACCCTGGTCTACAATGAGCAGTTCTTC. Full variable domain (outside the CDR3, taken from reference TRBV7-9 and TRBJ2-1): DTGVSQNPRHKITKRGQNVTFRCDPISEHNRLYWYRQTLGQGPEFLTYFQNEAQLEKSRLLSDRFSAERPKGSFSTLEIQRTEQGDSAMYLCASSLTQTTLVYNEQFFGPGTRLTVL.

The chain combines TRBV19 with TRBJ2-2; 8 nucleotides agree with TRBD2. Germline values: CDR1 LNHDA, CDR2 SQIVND (reference sequence). The junction had 9 bases not matched to a gene; V was cut back by 5 bases and J by 7 bases. This CDR3 spans 15 amino acids. The CDR3 bases are TGTGCCAGTAGTTCCCGGGAGGGGGTCGGCGGGGAGCTGTTTTTT. The encoded protein is CASSSREGVGGELFF.

The chain couples TRBV24-1 to TRBJ1-1; a possible D gene is TRBD1 (5 bases). The ends were cut back, 10 bases at V and 3 bases at J, with 14 bases in the middle. Per germline, CDR1 KGHDR and CDR2 SFDVKD. The CDR3 totals 13 residues. This CDR3 reads CATRGGTYTEAFF. CDR3 in DNA: TGTGCCACTAGAGGTGGGACTTACACTGAAGCTTTCTTT.

The V and J genes are TRBV7-9 and TRBJ1-1; D gene ambiguous. Germline V gene lookup returns CDR1 SEHNR and CDR2 FQNEAQ (reference sequence). V shed 0 bases and J shed 10 bases, with 15 bases lying between them. The CDR3 runs 14 residues. The DNA of the CDR3 is TGTGCCAGCAGCTTAGCTCAAAGGCGGAATACAGCTTTCTTT. This gives the protein CASSLAQRRNTAFF.

The count of this clone is one. The rearrangement joins TRBV4-3 to TRBJ2-1; D possibly corresponds to TRBD1 (5 bases). The ends were cut back, 3 bases at V and 7 bases at J, with 16 bases in the middle. The CDR3 runs to 15 residues. The germline V gene has CDR1 LGHNA and CDR2 YSLEER. The CDR3 sequence: CASSHMGPRGNEQFF. The CDR3 DNA reads TGCGCCAGCAGCCATATGGGCCCTAGGGGAAATGAGCAGTTCTTC.

The chain employs TRBV7-2 and TRBJ2-3, with 8 nucleotides matching TRBD2. The CDR3 is 14 residues long. J gave up 5 bases and V 2 bases, and 3 bases lay outside the gene matches. CDR1 and CDR2 from the germline V gene are SGHTA and FQGNSA. The CDR3 coding sequence is TGTGCCAGCAGCTTAATCGGGAGGGTAGATACGCAGTATTTT. It yields the protein CASSLIGRVDTQYF. The variable domain in full, with the rest retrieved from reference TRBV7-2 and TRBJ2-3, is GAGVSQSPSNKVTEKGKDVELRCDPISGHTALYWYRQSLGQGLEFLIYFQGNSAPDKSGLPSDRFSAERTGGSVSTLTIQRTQQEDSAVYLCASSLIGRVDTQYFGPGTRLTVL.

This chain uses TRBV10-3 with TRBJ2-1, with D possibly TRBD1 on 5 matching bases. Germline V gives CDR1 ENHRY, CDR2 SYGVKD. The CDR3 extends over 15 amino acids. V lost 7 bases to trimming and J lost 7 bases, with 20 bases between them. The CDR3 DNA reads as TGTGCCATCATCCCGAACGGTGGGGCCGGGAATGAGCAGTTCTTC. Its translation is CAIIPNGGAGNEQFF.

The chain employs TRBV25-1 and TRBJ2-7; 9 bases match TRBD1. CDR1 is MGHDK and CDR2 is SYGVNS in the germline V gene. V was pared by 6 bases and J by 9 bases, with 24 bases of the junction left unmatched. The CDR3 totals 18 residues. This chain's CDR3 is CASSGSTGGVRGRWGQYF. As DNA, the CDR3 is TGTGCCAGCAGCGGATCTACAGGGGGCGTAAGGGGTCGATGGGGGCAGTACTTC.

This clone was seen a few times. V gene TRBV25-1 combines with J gene TRBJ1-2; no definite D call. V dropped 7 bases and J dropped 6 bases, with 12 bases sitting between them. Germline assignment: CDR1 MGHDK and CDR2 SYGVNS. The CDR3 runs to 12 residues. In DNA, the CDR3 is TGTGCCAGCACGAGAGGGTTTAATGGCTACACCTTC. Its translation is CASTRGFNGYTF.

V usage is TRBV28 and J usage is TRBJ1-4; TRBD1 matches 10 bases. Trimming removed 3 bases from V and 7 bases from J; junction bases left unmatched: 5. The CDR3 is 15 amino acids. In germline, CDR1 is MDHEN, CDR2 SYDVKM. The CDR3 region is CASSLRTGGREKLFF. CDR3 DNA sequence: TGTGCCAGCAGTTTGAGGACAGGGGGTCGTGAAAAACTGTTTTTT.

The chain has TRBV14 and TRBJ1-1, with D perhaps TRBD1 (6 bases). The length of the CDR3 is 15 residues. Germline-derived CDR1 and CDR2 are SGHDN and FVKESK. V lost 0 bases and J 4 bases, leaving 12 bases between the germline ends. CDR3 residues: CASSQDVRGGTEAFF. The CDR3 nucleotides read TGTGCCAGCAGCCAAGACGTCAGGGGTGGCACTGAAGCTTTCTTT.

The genes are TRBV7-9 and TRBJ1-2; D perhaps matches TRBD1 (5 bases). The CDR3 sequence is 16 residues long. CDR1 is SEHNR and CDR2 is FQNEAQ in the germline V gene (reference sequence). V dropped 4 bases and J dropped 0 bases, with 15 bases sitting between them. The CDR3 is CASSSGRAGPNYGYTF. The CDR3 bases are TGTGCCAGCAGCTCAGGAAGGGCAGGGCCTAACTATGGCTACACCTTC.

The table lists this clone with a few counts. The CDR3 loop reads CASSLTGGNEKLFF. The DNA of the CDR3 is TGTGCCAGCAGCCTAACAGGCGGCAATGAAAAACTGTTTTTT. The V call is TRBV7-9, the J call TRBJ1-4; D is possibly TRBD1 (5 bases). Trimming shortened V by 5 bases and J by 5 bases, and 12 bases separated the two germline ends. CDR1 is SEHNR, CDR2 FQNEAQ, per germline (reference sequence). This CDR3 spans 14 amino acids.

The rearrangement links TRBV5-4 to TRBJ2-3; D uncertain. V was shortened by 0 bases and J by 4 bases, with 3 bases between the two germline ends. CDR3 length: 12 amino acids. Germline values: CDR1 SGHNT, CDR2 YYREEE (reference sequence). The CDR3 bases are TGTGCCAGCAGCTTGGGCGCAGATACGCAGTATTTT. This gives the protein CASSLGADTQYF.

V usage is TRBV9 and J usage is TRBJ2-3; 7 nucleotides match TRBD2. This CDR3 region has 15 residues. Germline CDR1 is SGDLS and CDR2 is YYNGEE. V gave up 4 bases and J gave up 2 bases; unmatched junction bases: 7. Here the CDR3 reads CASSRAGEPTDTQYF. The CDR3, as DNA: TGTGCCAGCAGCCGGGCGGGAGAACCCACAGATACGCAGTATTTT.

This clone was detected only once. V usage is TRBV4-3 and J usage is TRBJ2-7, with D unclear. Germline-derived CDR1 and CDR2 are LGHNA and YSLEER. This CDR3 region has 13 residues. Trimming cost V 0 bases and J 1 base, with 4 bases left between them. CDR3 bases: TGCGCCAGCAGCCAAGATCGGTCCTACGAGCAGTACTTC. This codes for CASSQDRSYEQYF.

The V call is TRBV7-3, the J call TRBJ2-2, with D perhaps matching TRBD2 (5 bases). The germline V gene encodes CDR1 SGHTA and CDR2 FQGTGA. V was shortened by 2 bases and J by 1 base, with 8 bases between the two germline ends. The CDR3 is 15 amino acids. In DNA, the CDR3 is TGTGCCAGCAGCTTATCGGACTGGAACACCGGGGAGCTGTTTTTT. Residues: CASSLSDWNTGELFF.

This clone was seen a single time. The chain carries TRBV4-3 and TRBJ1-3; possible D gene TRBD1, 6 bases. The CDR3 consists of 18 residues. Trimming left V 0 bases short and J 2 bases short, with 17 bases between. The germline gives CDR1 LGHNA, CDR2 YSLEER. The CDR3 loop reads CASSQEVYRPGAGNTIYF. CDR3 in DNA: TGCGCCAGCAGCCAAGAGGTGTATCGTCCAGGGGCTGGAAACACCATATATTTT.

The chain joins TRBV28 to TRBJ1-2; 7 positions match TRBD1. The CDR3 length is 14 residues. Per the germline V gene, CDR1 is MDHEN and CDR2 is SYDVKM. The junction had 6 bases not matched to a gene; V was cut back by 5 bases and J by 3 bases. The CDR3 sequence: CASSGDRDYYGYTF. In nucleotides, the CDR3 is TGTGCCAGCAGTGGAGACAGGGACTACTATGGCTACACCTTC.

A word on this clone: The germline gene is not matched at one end of the junction; a read error may be the cause. The V call is TRBV6-5, the J call TRBJ1-1; unclear D gene. CDR1 is MNHEY, CDR2 SVGAGI, per germline. The CDR3 runs 11 residues. CDR3: CASSYSTQAFF. The CDR3 nucleotides read TGTGCCAGCAGTTACTCCACTCAAGCTTTCTTT.

The chain couples TRBV18 to TRBJ1-1; tentative D call: TRBD1 (6 bases). The germline V and J ends were trimmed by 5 bases and 2 bases, with 12 bases remaining between them. Germline V lookup: CDR1 KGHSH, CDR2 LQKENI. The CDR3 loop spans 14 amino acids. In DNA, the CDR3 is TGTGCCAGCTCAACAGGGAATTATAACACTGAAGCTTTCTTT. Translated, it gives CASSTGNYNTEAFF.